This T cell receptor (beta chain) was captured in a study of blood T cell repertoires in COVID-19. Study details: PBMCs, B-cell-depleted T cells, or T cells provided the cDNA or gDNA that made up the material.

With V trimmed by 6 bases and J by 7 bases, 15 bases remained unmatched. Looked up from germline, CDR1 is KGHSH and CDR2 is LQKENI. The CDR3 totals 15 residues. Participant-reported clinical history was the basis for cohort assignment. Using immunoSEQ multiplex PCR, the repertoire was profiled, and TCRdb retains in-frame clones only, with some absent. This table has about 200,000 clones, 82% appearing once. The material sequenced was PBMCs or T cells enriched from blood (not recorded which). The TCR originated in a man aged 40-49 years who had recovered from COVID-19. The V gene is TRBV18, the J gene TRBJ2-7; TRBD1 agrees at 7 bases. The CDR3 nucleotides read TGTGCCAGCTCGAACTTAGTAGGGGGCGCGGGTGAGCAGTACGTC. Amino acids: CASSNLVGGAGEQYV.